The present T cell receptor beta chain was sequenced within a study of blood T cells in healthy people across ages. Germline CDR1 reads LGHNA; CDR2 reads YNFKEQ. The CDR3 has 18 residues. A second PCR of roughly 7 to 11 cycles used a sample-barcoded 5' primer and a J-beta primer mix. TCRdb reanalysed the 5' RACE reads using MiXCR and keeps one entry per CDR3 protein. This sample has around 800,000 distinct CDR3 sequences; 62% occur once, and the top ten carry 28%. As for this clonotype: The target antigen is unknown. The junction does not match germline at one end; this may be a read error.

Points from the study as a whole: Diversity of TCR beta correlated strongly with naive T cell percentage. Expanded clonotype changes were possibly confounded by unknown donor CMV status.

V usage is TRBV4-2 and J usage is TRBJ2-2; 14 nucleotides align to TRBD2. The sequenced material came from blood. This sequence originates from a young man in good health. The CDR3, as DNA: TGTGCCAGCAGCCAAGTCGGGACTAGCGGGAGCGACACCGGGGAGTTGTTTTTT. Amino acids: CASSQVGTSGSDTGELFF.